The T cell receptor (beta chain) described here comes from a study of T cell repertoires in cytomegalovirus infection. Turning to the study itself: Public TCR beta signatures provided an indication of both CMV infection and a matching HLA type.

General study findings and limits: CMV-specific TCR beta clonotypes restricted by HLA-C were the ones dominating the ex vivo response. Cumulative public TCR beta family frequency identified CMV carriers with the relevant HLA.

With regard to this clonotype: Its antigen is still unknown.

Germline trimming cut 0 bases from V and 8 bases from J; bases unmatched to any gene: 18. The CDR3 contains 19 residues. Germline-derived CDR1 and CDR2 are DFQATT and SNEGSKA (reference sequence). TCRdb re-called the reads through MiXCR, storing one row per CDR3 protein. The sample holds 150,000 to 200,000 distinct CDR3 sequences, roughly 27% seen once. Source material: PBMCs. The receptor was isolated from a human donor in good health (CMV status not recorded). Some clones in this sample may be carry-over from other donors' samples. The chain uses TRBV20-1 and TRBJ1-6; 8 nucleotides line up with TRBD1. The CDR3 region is CSARDNVRTGRVAHSPLHF. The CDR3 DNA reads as TGCAGTGCTAGAGATAACGTTCGGACAGGGAGGGTTGCCCATTCACCCCTCCACTTT.